The 17 T cell receptor beta chains given below trace back to one sample, sequenced in a study of control samples from healthy donors and cancer patients. Some clones are missing from TCRdb's copy, which holds only in-frame ones; the method was immunoSEQ multiplex PCR. The sample lists about 220,000 clones; about 94% were seen once. Sequences were obtained from blood. All receptors derive from a man between 50 and 59 years old in good health.

V and J are TRBV18 and TRBJ1-1, with 9 nucleotides matching TRBD1. Germline CDR1 and CDR2: KGHSH and LQKENI. V was clipped by 6 bases and J by 10 bases; unmatched bases: 9. The CDR3 sequence is 13 residues long. CDR3 loop: CASSETGGFGAFF. The DNA for the CDR3 is TGTGCCAGCTCTGAAACAGGGGGCTTCGGAGCTTTCTTT.

The chain employs TRBV19 and TRBJ1-6, with unresolved D. V was cut by 6 bases and J by 10 bases, with 13 bases left in between. Germline values: CDR1 LNHDA, CDR2 SQIVND (reference sequence). The CDR3 length is 13 residues. CDR3 loop: CASSPWVGSPLHF. Here the CDR3 DNA reads TGTGCCAGTAGCCCGTGGGTCGGATCACCCCTCCACTTT.

The count of this clone is one. The V gene is TRBV19, the J gene TRBJ1-5, with 7 bases aligning to TRBD1. This CDR3 has 15 amino acids. V lost 2 bases to trimming and J lost 6 bases; unmatched junction nucleotides: 7. Per the germline V gene, CDR1 is LNHDA and CDR2 is SQIVND (reference sequence). The chain's CDR3 is CASSIRQGWSQPQHF. For the CDR3, the DNA is TGTGCCAGTAGTATAAGACAGGGATGGAGTCAGCCCCAGCATTTT. Filled out from reference TRBV19 and TRBJ1-5, the complete variable domain reads DGGITQSPKYLFRKEGQNVTLSCEQNLNHDAMYWYRQDPGQGLRLIYYSQIVNDFQKGDIAEGYSVSREKKESFPLTVTSAQKNPTAFYLCASSIRQGWSQPQHFGDGTRLSIL.

V and J are TRBV11-1 and TRBJ2-2, with 9 bases fitting TRBD1. The CDR3 has 15 amino acids. The V segment lost 6 bases and the J segment 3 bases; nucleotides outside the gene matches: 5. Germline V CDR1 and CDR2: SGHAT, FQDESV (reference sequence). CDR3 in amino acids: CASSPTGGDTGELFF. The CDR3 DNA reads TGTGCCAGCAGTCCTACAGGGGGCGACACCGGGGAGCTGTTTTTT.

This clone was counted once. V usage is TRBV11-3 and J usage is TRBJ2-2; TRBD1 is a possible D gene (6 bases). Trimming stripped 5 bases from V and 6 bases from J, with 10 bases between. Germline CDR1 reads SGHNT; CDR2 reads YENEEA. The CDR3 spans 13 residues. The CDR3 coding sequence is TGTGCCAGCAGCACATACAGGGCCGGGGAGCTGTTTTTT. This encodes CASSTYRAGELFF.

Comment on this clone: The sample has other DNA sequences that encode this CDR3 too. This chain uses TRBV5-4 with TRBJ1-5, with D hard to call. V lost 1 base and J 3 bases, leaving 2 bases between the germline ends. There are 12 residues in the CDR3. Germline V gives CDR1 SGHNT, CDR2 YYREEE (reference sequence). The CDR3 DNA reads as TGTGCCAGCAGCTTGCCCAATCAGCCCCAGCATTTT. It codes for CASSLPNQPQHF. Filled out from reference TRBV5-4 and TRBJ1-5, the complete variable domain reads ETGVTQSPTHLIKTRGQQVTLRCSSQSGHNTVSWYQQALGQGPQFIFQYYREEENGRGNFPPRFSGLQFPNYSSELNVNALELDDSALYLCASSLPNQPQHFGDGTRLSIL.

In its sample, this clone was seen once. This chain connects TRBV11-3 to TRBJ2-2, with a possible D match to TRBD1 (6 bases). The CDR3 length is 14 residues. CDR1 and CDR2 from the germline V gene are SGHNT and YENEEA. V lost 2 bases to trimming and J lost 3 bases, with 7 bases between them. CDR3 residues: CASSLQGHTGELFF. The CDR3 nucleotides are TGTGCCAGCAGCTTACAGGGGCACACCGGGGAGCTGTTTTTT.

The chain employs TRBV21-1 and TRBJ1-1; TRBD1, the D gene given by the table, was not confirmed from the DNA. TRBV21-1 is a pseudogene locus. The CDR3 loop spans 14 amino acids. The CDR3 sequence: CASLLDRVAVRAFF. The CDR3 region has the DNA TGTGCCAGCCTGTTGGACAGGGTCGCCGTAAGAGCTTTCTTT.

V usage is TRBV7-3 and J usage is TRBJ1-1; D uncertain. The CDR3 is 13 residues long. Germline CDR1 SGHTA, CDR2 FQGTGA. The ends were cut back, 5 bases at V and 1 base at J, with 8 bases in the middle. The CDR3 DNA reads as TGTGCCAGCAGCCCCGGGAAGAACACTGAAGCTTTCTTT. Translated, it gives CASSPGKNTEAFF.

CDR3 sequence reads: CASSFQGAIYGYTF. In DNA form, the CDR3 reads TGTGCCAGCAGTTTTCAGGGGGCAATCTATGGCTACACCTTC. The chain combines TRBV28 with TRBJ1-2, with 8 bases lining up with TRBD1. Germline V CDR1 and CDR2: MDHEN, SYDVKM. V shed 3 bases, J shed 4 bases, and the junction held 4 bases outside the gene matches. The CDR3 extends over 14 amino acids.

The chain recombines TRBV5-4 with TRBJ1-1, with TRBD1 matching 7 bases. The germline gives CDR1 SGHNT, CDR2 YYREEE (reference sequence). The CDR3 is 14 amino acids. V trimming: 3 bases; J trimming: 1 base; junction bases outside the gene matches: 3. The CDR3: CASSYGQENTEAFF. In DNA, the CDR3 is TGTGCCAGCAGCTATGGACAGGAGAACACTGAAGCTTTCTTT.

The V and J genes are TRBV5-1 and TRBJ1-1, with D possibly being TRBD1 (5 bases). The V gene's germline CDR1 is SGHRS and CDR2 YFSETQ. Trimming shortened V by 0 bases and J by 6 bases, and 12 bases separated the two germline ends. There are 14 residues in the CDR3. The DNA for the CDR3 is TGCGCCAGCAGCTTGGCCGTGGGACTCCCTGAAGCTTTCTTT. This codes for CASSLAVGLPEAFF.

J is TRBJ1-6 and V is TRBV29-1, with D possibly being TRBD1 (5 bases). The V end was cut by 4 bases, the J end by 12 bases, with 16 bases between. The CDR3 is 13 residues long. The germline V gene has CDR1 SQVTM and CDR2 ANQGSEA. Here the CDR3 reads CSVADSSNLPLHF. CDR3 bases: TGCAGCGTTGCCGACAGCTCGAATCTACCCCTCCACTTT.

The chain is built from TRBV7-6 and TRBJ2-3; the match to TRBD2 covers 10 bases. From germline, CDR1 is SGHVS and CDR2 FNYEAQ. The CDR3 runs to 16 residues. J gave up 5 bases and V 5 bases, and 10 bases lay outside the gene matches. The DNA for the CDR3 is TGTGCCAGCAGCAGGAATAGCGGGGGGCCGGGAGATACGCAGTATTTT. It encodes CASSRNSGGPGDTQYF. Combining the CDR3 with reference TRBV7-6 and TRBJ2-3 gives the whole variable domain GAGVSQSPRYKVTKRGQDVALRCDPISGHVSLYWYRQALGQGPEFLTYFNYEAQQDKSGLPNDRFSAERPEGSISTLTIQRTEQRDSAMYRCASSRNSGGPGDTQYFGPGTRLTVL.

The chain employs TRBV7-8 and TRBJ2-7; D possibly corresponds to TRBD2 (7 bases). Trimming pared 2 bases from V and 3 bases from J, leaving 20 bases between. The CDR3 runs 17 residues. The germline gives CDR1 SGHVS, CDR2 FQNEAQ. The CDR3 nucleotides read TGTGCCAGCAGCTTACCCCTCGGCGGGGGCCGAAACTACGAGCAGTACGTC. It codes for CASSLPLGGGRNYEQYV.

The chain employs TRBV6-5 and TRBJ1-1; no firm D call. CDR1 MNHEY and CDR2 SVGAGI come from the germline V gene. CDR3 length: 14 amino acids. Trimming took off 2 bases at V and 4 bases at J, with 11 bases between the two ends. This CDR3 is CASSYGQAGTEAFF. For the CDR3, the DNA is TGTGCCAGCAGTTACGGTCAGGCGGGCACTGAAGCTTTCTTT.

The CDR3 coding sequence is TGTGCCAGCAGAACGTTACTAAGGGGGGACTCACCCCTCCACTTT. Its translation is CASRTLLRGDSPLHF. This chain links TRBV7-9 with TRBJ1-6; possible D gene TRBD1, 6 bases. Trimming stripped 6 bases from V and 10 bases from J, with 19 bases between. This CDR3 comprises 15 residues. Germline lookup yields CDR1 SEHNR and CDR2 FQNEAQ (reference sequence).